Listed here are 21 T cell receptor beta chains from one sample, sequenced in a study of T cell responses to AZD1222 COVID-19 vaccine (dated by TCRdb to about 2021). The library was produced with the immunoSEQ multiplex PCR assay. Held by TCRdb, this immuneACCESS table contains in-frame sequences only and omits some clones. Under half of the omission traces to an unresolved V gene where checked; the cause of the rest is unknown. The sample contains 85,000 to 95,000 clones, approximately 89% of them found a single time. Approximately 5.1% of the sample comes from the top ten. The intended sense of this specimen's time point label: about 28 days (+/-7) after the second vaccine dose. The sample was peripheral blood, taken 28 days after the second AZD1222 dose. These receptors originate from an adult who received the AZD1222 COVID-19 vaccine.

The CDR3 sequence: CAIMVGAYEQYF. The CDR3 DNA is TGTGCCATCATGGTCGGGGCCTACGAGCAGTACTTC. V usage is TRBV2 and J usage is TRBJ2-7; TRBD2 is a possible D gene (5 bases). The germline CDR1 and CDR2 sequences are SNHLY and FYNNEI. The CDR3 is 12 amino acids. V was clipped by 10 bases and J by 2 bases, with 12 bases between them. Using reference TRBV2 and TRBJ2-7 for the parts outside the CDR3, the full variable domain is EPEVTQTPSHQVTQMGQEVILRCVPISNHLYFYWYRQILGQKVEFLVSFYNNEISEKSEIFDDQFSVERPDGSNFTLKIRSTKLEDSAMYFCAIMVGAYEQYFGPGTRLTVT.

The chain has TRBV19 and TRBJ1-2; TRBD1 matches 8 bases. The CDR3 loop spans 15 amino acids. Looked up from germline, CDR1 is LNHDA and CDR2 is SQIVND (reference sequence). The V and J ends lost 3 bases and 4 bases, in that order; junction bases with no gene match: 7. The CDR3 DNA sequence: TGTGCCAGTAGTATGGACAGGGCATTCTCCTATGGCTACACCTTC. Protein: CASSMDRAFSYGYTF.

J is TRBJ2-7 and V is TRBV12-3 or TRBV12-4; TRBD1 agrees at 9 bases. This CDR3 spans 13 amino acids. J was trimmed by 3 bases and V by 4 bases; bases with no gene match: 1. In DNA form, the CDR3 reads TGTGCCAGCAGTTGGGACAGGGACTACGAGCAGTACTTC. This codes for CASSWDRDYEQYF.

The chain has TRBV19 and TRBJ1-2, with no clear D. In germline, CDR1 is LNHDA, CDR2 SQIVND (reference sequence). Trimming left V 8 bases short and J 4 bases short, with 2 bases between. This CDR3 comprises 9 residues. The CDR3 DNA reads TGTGCCAGTTCCTATGGCTACACCTTC. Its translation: CASSYGYTF.

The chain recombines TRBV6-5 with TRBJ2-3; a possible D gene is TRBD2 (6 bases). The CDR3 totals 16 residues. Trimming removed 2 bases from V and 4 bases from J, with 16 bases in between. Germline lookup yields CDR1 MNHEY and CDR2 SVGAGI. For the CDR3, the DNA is TGTGCCAGCAGTTACATGAGCGGTGGGGAGGCAGATACGCAGTATTTT. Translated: CASSYMSGGEADTQYF.

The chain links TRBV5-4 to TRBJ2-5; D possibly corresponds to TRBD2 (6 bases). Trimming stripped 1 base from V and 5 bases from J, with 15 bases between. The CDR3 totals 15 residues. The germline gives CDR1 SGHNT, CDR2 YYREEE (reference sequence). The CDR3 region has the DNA TGTGCCAGCAGCTTGCAGCTTACTAGCTCGGAGACCCAGTACTTC. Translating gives CASSLQLTSSETQYF.

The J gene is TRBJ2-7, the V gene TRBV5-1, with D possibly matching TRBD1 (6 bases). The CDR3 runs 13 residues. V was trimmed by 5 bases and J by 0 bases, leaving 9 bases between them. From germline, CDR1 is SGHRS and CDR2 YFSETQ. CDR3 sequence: CASRQGPSYEQYF. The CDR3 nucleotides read TGCGCCAGCAGACAGGGCCCCTCCTACGAGCAGTACTTC. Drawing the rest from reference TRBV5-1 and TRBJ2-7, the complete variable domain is KAGVTQTPRYLIKTRGQQVTLSCSPISGHRSVSWYQQTPGQGLQFLFEYFSETQRNKGNFPGRFSGRQFSNSRSEMNVSTLELGDSALYLCASRQGPSYEQYFGPGTRLTVT.

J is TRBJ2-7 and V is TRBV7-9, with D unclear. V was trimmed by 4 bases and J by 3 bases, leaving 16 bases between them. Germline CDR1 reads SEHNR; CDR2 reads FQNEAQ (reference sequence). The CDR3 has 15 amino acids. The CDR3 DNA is TGTGCCAGCAGCTCAGCAGGTGGCCAGCGCTACGAGCAGTACTTC. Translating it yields CASSSAGGQRYEQYF. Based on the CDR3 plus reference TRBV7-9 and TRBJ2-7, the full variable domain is DTGVSQNPRHKITKRGQNVTFRCDPISEHNRLYWYRQTLGQGPEFLTYFQNEAQLEKSRLLSDRFSAERPKGSFSTLEIQRTEQGDSAMYLCASSSAGGQRYEQYFGPGTRLTVT.

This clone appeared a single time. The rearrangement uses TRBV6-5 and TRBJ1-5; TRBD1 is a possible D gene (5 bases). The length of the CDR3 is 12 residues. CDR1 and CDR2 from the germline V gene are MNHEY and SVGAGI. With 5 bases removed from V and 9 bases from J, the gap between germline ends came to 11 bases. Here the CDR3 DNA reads TGTGCCAGCAGTACAGGTTGGGGGCCCCAGCATTTT. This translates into CASSTGWGPQHF.

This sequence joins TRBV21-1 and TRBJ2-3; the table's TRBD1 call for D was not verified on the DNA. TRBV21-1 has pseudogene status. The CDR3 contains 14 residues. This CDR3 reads CASPGTGSPDTQYF. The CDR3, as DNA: TGTGCCAGTCCCGGGACAGGGTCCCCAGATACGCAGTATTTT.

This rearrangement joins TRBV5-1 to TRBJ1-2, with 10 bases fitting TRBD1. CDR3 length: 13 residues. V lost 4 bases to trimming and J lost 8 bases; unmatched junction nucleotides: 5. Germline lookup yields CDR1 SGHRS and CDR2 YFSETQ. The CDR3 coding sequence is TGCGCCAGCAGCACGGGACAGGGGAACGGCTACACCTTC. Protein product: CASSTGQGNGYTF.

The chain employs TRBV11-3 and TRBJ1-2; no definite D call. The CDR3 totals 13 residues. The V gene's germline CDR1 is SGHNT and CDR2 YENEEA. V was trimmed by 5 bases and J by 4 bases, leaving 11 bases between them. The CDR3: CASSQEGIYGYTF. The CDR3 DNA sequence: TGTGCCAGCAGCCAAGAAGGGATCTATGGCTACACCTTC.

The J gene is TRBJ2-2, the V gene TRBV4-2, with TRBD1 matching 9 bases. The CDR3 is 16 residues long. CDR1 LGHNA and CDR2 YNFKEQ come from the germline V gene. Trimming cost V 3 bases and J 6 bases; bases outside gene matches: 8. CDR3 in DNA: TGTGCCAGCAGCCACCAGGACAGGGGAGGGTCCGGGGAGCTGTTTTTT. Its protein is CASSHQDRGGSGELFF.

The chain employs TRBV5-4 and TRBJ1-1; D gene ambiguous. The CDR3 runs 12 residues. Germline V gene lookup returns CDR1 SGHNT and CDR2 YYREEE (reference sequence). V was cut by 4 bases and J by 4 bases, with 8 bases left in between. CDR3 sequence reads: CASSDGGTEAFF. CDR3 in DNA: TGTGCCAGCAGCGACGGTGGCACTGAAGCTTTCTTT.

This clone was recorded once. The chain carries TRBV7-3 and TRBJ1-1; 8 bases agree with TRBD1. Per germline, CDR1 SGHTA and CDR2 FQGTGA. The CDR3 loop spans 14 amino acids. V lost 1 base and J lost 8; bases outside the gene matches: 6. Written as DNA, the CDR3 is TGTGCCAGCAGCTTAATACACGGGACAGGAGAAGCTTTCTTT. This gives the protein CASSLIHGTGEAFF. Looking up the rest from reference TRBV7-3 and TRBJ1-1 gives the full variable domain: GAGVSQTPSNKVTEKGKYVELRCDPISGHTALYWYRQSLGQGPEFLIYFQGTGAADDSGLPNDRFFAVRPEGSVSTLKIQRTERGDSAVYLCASSLIHGTGEAFFGQGTRLTVV.

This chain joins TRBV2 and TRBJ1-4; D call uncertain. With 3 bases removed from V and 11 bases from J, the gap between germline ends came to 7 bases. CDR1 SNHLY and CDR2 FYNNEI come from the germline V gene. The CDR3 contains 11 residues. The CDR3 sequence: CASSEALKLFF. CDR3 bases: TGTGCCAGCAGTGAGGCGTTGAAACTGTTTTTT.

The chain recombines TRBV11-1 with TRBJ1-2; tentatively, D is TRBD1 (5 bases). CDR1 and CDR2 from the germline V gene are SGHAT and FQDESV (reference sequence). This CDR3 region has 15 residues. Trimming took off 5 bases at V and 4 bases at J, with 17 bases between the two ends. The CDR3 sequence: CASSPSRGDLYGYTF. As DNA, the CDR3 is TGTGCCAGCAGCCCATCAAGGGGCGACCTCTATGGCTACACCTTC.

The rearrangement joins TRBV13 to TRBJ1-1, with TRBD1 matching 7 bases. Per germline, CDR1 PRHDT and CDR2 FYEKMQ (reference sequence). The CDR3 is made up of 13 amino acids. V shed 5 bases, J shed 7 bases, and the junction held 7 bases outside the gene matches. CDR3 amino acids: CASSVQGYVEAFF. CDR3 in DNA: TGTGCCAGCAGCGTACAGGGGTACGTTGAAGCTTTCTTT.

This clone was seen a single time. CDR3 sequence: CASSSRRKETQYF. The CDR3 region has the DNA TGTGCCAGCAGCTCCAGGAGGAAAGAGACCCAGTACTTC. The V call is TRBV7-2, the J call TRBJ2-5; tentative D call: TRBD2 (5 bases). The CDR3 is 13 residues long. Germline assignment: CDR1 SGHTA and CDR2 FQGNSA. Trimming stripped 4 bases from V and 3 bases from J, with 9 bases between.

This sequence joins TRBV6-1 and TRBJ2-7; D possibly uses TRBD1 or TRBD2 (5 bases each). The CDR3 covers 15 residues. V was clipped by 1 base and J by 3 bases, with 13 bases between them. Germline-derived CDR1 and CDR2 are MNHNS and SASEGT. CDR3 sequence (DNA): TGTGCCAGCAGTGAAGGACCCGGGACGATCTACGAGCAGTACTTC. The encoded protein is CASSEGPGTIYEQYF.

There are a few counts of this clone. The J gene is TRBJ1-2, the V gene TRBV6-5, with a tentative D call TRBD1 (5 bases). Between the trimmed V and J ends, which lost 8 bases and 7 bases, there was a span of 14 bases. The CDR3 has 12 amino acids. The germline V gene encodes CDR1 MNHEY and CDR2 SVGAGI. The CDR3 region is CASLPGGAGYTF. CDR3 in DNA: TGTGCCAGCCTGCCGGGTGGGGCTGGCTACACCTTC.